This T cell receptor (beta chain) emerged from a study of blood T cell repertoires in COVID-19. Germline V CDR1 and CDR2: KGHSH, LQKENI. The CDR3 has 15 amino acids. V gave up 2 bases and J gave up 8 bases, with 18 bases separating them. The assay was immunoSEQ multiplex PCR, and TCRdb's table has in-frame clones only and misses some. The sample holds nearly 95,000 clones; roughly 87% are singletons and the top ten take around 4.5%. The rearrangement links TRBV18 to TRBJ1-2; no firm D call. This receptor was identified in a woman over 75 with acute or convalescent COVID-19. Source material: peripheral blood. CDR3 residues: CASSPIRTDGSGYTF. The CDR3 region has the DNA TGTGCCAGCTCACCAATCCGCACGGATGGGAGCGGCTACACCTTC.